These T cell receptor beta chains were read from a single sample in a study of blood T cells in healthy people across ages. TCRdb recomputed calls from the 5' RACE reads with MiXCR, one row per CDR3 protein. The table shows approximately 800,000 distinct CDR3 sequences, with under 40% occurring only once. The sample was blood. These receptors were taken from a young man in good health. The CDR3 runs from the conserved cysteine through the conserved F or W. Clone size appears in some rows only: once, few, many, or a class for an expanded clone.

>TRBJ1-1|few|TRBV27
CASSLRPLNTEAFF
>TRBJ1-6|-|TRBV12-3/TRBV12-4
CASRDTIISPLHF
>TRBJ2-7|-|TRBV18
CASSPPIQGYEQYF
>TRBJ2-3|-|TRBV28
CASSLTVSDTRYF
>-|-|TRBV4-2
CASSQDQDSQETQYF
>TRBJ1-6|-|TRBV20-1
CSASGAVNSPLHF
>TRBJ1-2|few|TRBV5-1
CASSLSSSVAGYGYTF
>TRBJ2-2|few|TRBV10-3
CAISESARGTGELFF
>TRBJ1-5|many|TRBV24-1
CATSDLHCGPHSSLQPQHF
>TRBJ1-5|-|TRBV10-3
CAISESIAGGRNQPQHF
>TRBJ2-1|many|TRBV7-2
CASSLKPGGRYNEQFF
>TRBJ2-1|-|TRBV12-3/TRBV12-4
CASSSFEIGEFF
>TRBJ2-3|few|TRBV4-3
CASSQEYRGVRDTQYF
>TRBJ2-7|-|TRBV28
CASSSTDEQYF
>TRBJ2-3|many|TRBV4-1
CASSQDVPTDTQYF
>TRBJ2-7|few|TRBV12-3/TRBV12-4
CASSLALARGREQYF
>TRBJ1-1|few|TRBV15
CATSPEGYTEAFF
>TRBJ2-5|few|TRBV3-1
CASSQESAGSEQYF
>TRBJ2-3|many|TRBV7-2
CASSPRLTTDTQYF
>TRBJ1-2|-|TRBV12-3/TRBV12-4
CASSPDGPHHYGYTF
>TRBJ1-5|few|TRBV6-1
CASSDGLTVSNQPQHF
>TRBJ1-1|-|TRBV7-9
CASSPRHRAEAFF
>TRBJ2-3|many|TRBV5-6
CASSDGEDTQYF
>TRBJ1-1|few|TRBV29-1
CSVLFAAKGDTEAFF
>TRBJ1-6|few|TRBV7-3
CASSYDLNSPLHF
>TRBJ2-2|-|TRBV4-1
CASSHLAGGPRTGELFF
>TRBJ2-7|few|TRBV19
CASSVIGRTRTEPYEQYF
>TRBJ2-3|few|TRBV2
CASSVNQRGSTDTQYF
>TRBJ1-6|-|TRBV12-3/TRBV12-4
CASSPRDRGSPLHF
>TRBJ2-6|-|TRBV7-9
CASSRGGVYGANVLTF
>TRBJ2-4|-|TRBV20-1
CSVHRALAKNIQYF
>TRBJ1-1|-|TRBV9
CASSVAQGYTEAFF
>TRBJ1-5|-|TRBV15
CATSQRGAQPQHF